The 30 T cell receptor beta chains in this list originate from one sample, sequenced in a study of blood T cell repertoires in COVID-19 (TCRdb year 2020). Libraries came from the immunoSEQ multiplex PCR assay. TCRdb mirrors the immuneACCESS table, restricted to in-frame sequences. Some clones are absent from its copies; in checked studies, under half trace to an unresolved V gene, and the reason for the others is unknown. This sample gives approximately 450,000 clones in total; approximately 90% of them show up just once. The ten biggest clones cover 4% to 5.5% of the sample. Sequencing was performed on peripheral blood. These receptors were obtained from a woman aged 30 to 39 with acute or convalescent COVID-19.

The V call is TRBV5-1, the J call TRBJ2-5; 9 nucleotides match TRBD1. The CDR3 runs to 15 residues. CDR1 and CDR2 (germline): SGHRS, YFSETQ. After removal of 4 bases from V and 4 bases from J, the junction contained 8 bases not matched to a gene. The CDR3 reads CASSNTGGNRETQYF. The CDR3 DNA follows: TGCGCCAGCAGCAACACAGGGGGCAACCGAGAGACCCAGTACTTC. Supplemented by reference TRBV5-1 and TRBJ2-5, the full variable domain reads KAGVTQTPRYLIKTRGQQVTLSCSPISGHRSVSWYQQTPGQGLQFLFEYFSETQRNKGNFPGRFSGRQFSNSRSEMNVSTLELGDSALYLCASSNTGGNRETQYFGPGTRLLVL.

The V gene is TRBV6-6, the J gene TRBJ2-1; 8 bases align to TRBD2. Trimming at V came to 3 bases and at J to 5 bases, leaving 9 bases not matched to a gene. From germline, CDR1 is MNHNY and CDR2 SVGAGI (reference sequence). The CDR3 sequence is 16 residues long. DNA of the CDR3: TGTGCCAGCAGTTATATCTCGCGGGGGGAGAACAATGAGCAGTTCTTC. Its translation: CASSYISRGENNEQFF.

The V call is TRBV9, the J call TRBJ1-2; D is perhaps TRBD1 (6 bases). The germline V gene encodes CDR1 SGDLS and CDR2 YYNGEE. V shed 4 bases and J shed 4 bases, with 17 bases lying between them. There are 15 residues in the CDR3. The CDR3 DNA reads TGTGCCAGCAGCCCGCGACAGGTTTTAGGCTATGGCTACACCTTC. It encodes CASSPRQVLGYGYTF.

The gene calls are TRBV28 and TRBJ2-2, with 7 bases fitting TRBD1. This CDR3 spans 18 amino acids. Unmatched junction bases numbered 11, after V lost 3 bases and J lost 1 base. The germline V gene has CDR1 MDHEN and CDR2 SYDVKM. CDR3 in DNA: TGTGCCAGCAGTTTTATAAGGAGACAGGGAAAGAACACCGGGGAGCTGTTTTTT. Amino acid sequence: CASSFIRRQGKNTGELFF.

This clone occurred once. The chain is built from TRBV18 and TRBJ1-6, with TRBD1 matching over 7 bases. This CDR3 contains 13 residues. Germline V gene lookup returns CDR1 KGHSH and CDR2 LQKENI. V lost 6 bases and J lost 7; bases outside the gene matches: 3. The CDR3 loop reads CASSGDRNSPLHF. In DNA, the CDR3 is TGTGCCAGCTCGGGGGACAGAAATTCACCCCTCCACTTT.

This clone was picked up a small number of times. This CDR3 is also generated by other DNA sequences in the sample. The chain links TRBV20-1 to TRBJ2-3; 9 bases map to TRBD2. Looked up from germline, CDR1 is DFQATT and CDR2 is SNEGSKA (reference sequence). V dropped 3 bases and J dropped 5; count of bases not matched to a gene: 9. The CDR3 consists of 15 residues. The CDR3 DNA sequence: TGCAGTGCTAGTAAGGGCGGGGGGGCTCGAGATACGCAGTATTTT. Its protein is CSASKGGGARDTQYF.

A note on this clone: This specimen includes other DNA sequences encoding the same CDR3. The chain links TRBV7-3 to TRBJ2-4; tentatively, D is TRBD1 (6 bases). Germline V gives CDR1 SGHTA, CDR2 FQGTGA. This CDR3 is 13 amino acids long. Deletions cut 2 bases from V and 7 bases from J, with 9 bases between. Written as DNA, the CDR3 is TGTGCCAGCAGCTTATCGAGGGGGAACATTCAGTACTTC. Its translation is CASSLSRGNIQYF.

The chain employs TRBV5-8 and TRBJ2-1, with 8 bases identical to TRBD1. There are 17 residues in the CDR3. CDR1 is SGHTS and CDR2 is YDEGEE in the germline V gene. Trimming took 6 bases from V and 0 from J; bases not matched to a gene: 11. The CDR3 DNA reads as TGTGCCAGCACTCTCACCGGGACAGGCTCCTCCTACAATGAGCAGTTCTTC. It is translated as CASTLTGTGSSYNEQFF.

V is TRBV5-4 and J is TRBJ1-4; D ambiguous. Germline-derived CDR1 and CDR2 are SGHNT and YYREEE (reference sequence). Trimming removed 4 bases at V and 5 bases at J, with 12 bases between. The CDR3 loop spans 14 amino acids. The CDR3 DNA follows: TGTGCCAGCAGCCCCTGGGAGGAAAATGAAAAACTGTTTTTT. Translated: CASSPWEENEKLFF.

This sequence joins TRBV18 and TRBJ2-3; D is uncertain. This CDR3 contains 14 residues. Germline V gives CDR1 KGHSH, CDR2 LQKENI. V was trimmed by 0 bases and J by 5 bases, leaving 9 bases between them. The CDR3 protein is CASSPPRGQDTQYF. The CDR3 DNA is TGTGCCAGCTCACCACCGAGAGGTCAAGATACGCAGTATTTT.

This clone was observed a handful of times. The chain employs TRBV6-5 and TRBJ2-3; 7 positions agree with TRBD1. The V segment lost 9 bases and the J segment 0 bases; nucleotides outside the gene matches: 6. Germline V gene data show CDR1 as MNHEY and CDR2 as SVGAGI. The CDR3 spans 14 residues. CDR3 DNA: TGTGCCAGTCAGGGGGACCACAGCACAGATACGCAGTATTTT. It translates to CASQGDHSTDTQYF.

The chain carries TRBV5-6 and TRBJ2-7, with 9 bases identical to TRBD1. The trim removed 4 bases at V and 6 bases at J, leaving 8 bases unmatched. Looked up from germline, CDR1 is SGHDT and CDR2 is YYEEEE. CDR3 length equals 14 residues. CDR3 bases: TGTGCCAGCAGCCAAGGGACAGGGTTGAGCGAGCAGTACTTC. Its protein product is CASSQGTGLSEQYF.

This clone has ten or more counts. The chain links TRBV2 to TRBJ2-2; perhaps TRBD1 as D (7 bases). V dropped 4 bases and J dropped 4 bases, with 16 bases sitting between them. The germline V gene encodes CDR1 SNHLY and CDR2 FYNNEI. This CDR3 spans 16 amino acids. CDR3 nucleotide sequence: TGTGCCAGCAGTGGGAACAGGGGAGGAAGCACCGGGGAGCTGTTTTTT. Translating it yields CASSGNRGGSTGELFF.

This clone came up a few times. The chain links TRBV29-1 to TRBJ1-1; TRBD1 matches at 9 bases. This CDR3 comprises 14 residues. V dropped 7 bases and J dropped 0; count of bases not matched to a gene: 6. The germline CDR1 and CDR2 sequences are SQVTM and ANQGSEA. This chain's CDR3 is CSASTGGVNTEAFF. CDR3 nucleotide sequence: TGCAGCGCATCGACAGGGGGTGTGAACACTGAAGCTTTCTTT.

The chain employs TRBV4-1 and TRBJ2-3, with TRBD2 identical over 14 bases. Germline V gives CDR1 MGHRA, CDR2 YSYEKL. After removal of 2 bases from V and 11 bases from J, the junction contained 18 bases not matched to a gene. CDR3 length: 19 amino acids. The CDR3 loop reads CASSQSKIGGGLAGDQQYF. DNA of the CDR3: TGCGCCAGCAGCCAATCAAAGATCGGCGGGGGACTAGCGGGGGATCAGCAGTATTTT.

This chain links TRBV7-6 with TRBJ2-5, with a tentative D call TRBD1 (6 bases). The CDR3 spans 14 residues. The germline gives CDR1 SGHVS, CDR2 FNYEAQ. The V end lost 5 bases, the J end lost 2 bases, and 12 bases lay between the germline ends. CDR3 sequence reads: CASSRLDSQETQYF. CDR3 DNA sequence: TGTGCCAGCAGCCGTCTGGACAGTCAAGAGACCCAGTACTTC.

A remark on this clone: The sample contains more than one DNA sequence encoding this CDR3. The V call is TRBV4-1, the J call TRBJ2-7; TRBD1 matches 8 bases. This CDR3 has 14 amino acids. The V segment lost 1 base and the J segment 4 bases; nucleotides outside the gene matches: 3. Germline CDR1 is MGHRA and CDR2 is YSYEKL. The CDR3: CASSQGQGAYEQYF. The CDR3 DNA follows: TGCGCCAGCAGCCAAGGGCAGGGGGCGTACGAGCAGTACTTC.

V gene TRBV28 combines with J gene TRBJ1-6; TRBD1 is a possible D gene (6 bases). There are 14 residues in the CDR3. V lost 6 bases, J lost 6 bases, and 12 bases lay in between. Germline CDR1 and CDR2: MDHEN and SYDVKM. The CDR3 nucleotides are TGTGCCAGCAGCCAACAGGGAAGTAATTCACCCCTCCACTTT. It is translated as CASSQQGSNSPLHF.

This clone was picked up a small number of times. V gene TRBV2 combines with J gene TRBJ1-6; D ambiguous. Germline V gives CDR1 SNHLY, CDR2 FYNNEI. This CDR3 contains 13 residues. The V and J ends lost 8 bases and 8 bases respectively, with 13 bases between them. This CDR3 reads CASLEMRDSPLHF. The CDR3 DNA sequence: TGTGCCAGCCTGGAAATGAGGGATTCACCCCTCCACTTT.

The DNA for the CDR3 is TGTGCCAGCGGGAGCCGGTCCACAGATACGCAGTATTTT. It translates to CASGSRSTDTQYF. The rearrangement joins TRBV9 to TRBJ2-3, with D possibly matching TRBD2 (5 bases). This CDR3 region has 13 residues. V was trimmed by 7 bases and J by 2 bases, leaving 11 bases between them. Germline assignment: CDR1 SGDLS and CDR2 YYNGEE.

J is TRBJ2-7 and V is TRBV5-1, with 8 bases that match TRBD1. There are 15 residues in the CDR3. Trimming removed 1 base from V and 4 bases from J; junction bases left unmatched: 7. Germline lookup yields CDR1 SGHRS and CDR2 YFSETQ. DNA of the CDR3: TGCGCCAGCAGCTTGAGTGGGACAGGTCATTACGAGCAGTACTTC. This gives the protein CASSLSGTGHYEQYF.

The chain couples TRBV11-2 to TRBJ2-2; 10 positions agree with TRBD1. The CDR3 runs to 17 residues. V gave up 4 bases and J gave up 6 bases; unmatched junction bases: 11. Looked up from germline, CDR1 is SGHAT and CDR2 is FQNNGV. CDR3 nucleotides: TGTGCCAGCAGCTCCCGCCGGGACAGGGGACGGGCCGGGGAGCTGTTTTTT. Protein product: CASSSRRDRGRAGELFF. The full variable domain, rest sourced from reference TRBV11-2 and TRBJ2-2, is EAGVAQSPRYKIIEKRQSVAFWCNPISGHATLYWYQQILGQGPKLLIQFQNNGVVDDSQLPKDRFSAERLKGVDSTLKIQPAKLEDSAVYLCASSSRRDRGRAGELFFGEGSRLTVL.

The chain links TRBV4-1 to TRBJ2-2, with a weak D call TRBD2 (5 bases). With 1 base removed from V and 7 bases from J, the gap between germline ends came to 7 bases. Germline loops: CDR1 MGHRA, CDR2 YSYEKL. The CDR3 consists of 13 residues. CDR3 sequence (DNA): TGCGCCAGCAGCCAAGTACGGGGCGGGGAGCTGTTTTTT. Its translation is CASSQVRGGELFF.

The gene calls are TRBV25-1 and TRBJ2-3; TRBD2 aligns across 7 bases. Trimming removed 6 bases from V and 1 base from J; junction bases left unmatched: 1. This CDR3 is 13 amino acids long. Germline V lookup: CDR1 MGHDK, CDR2 SYGVNS. CDR3 sequence (DNA): TGTGCCAGCAGCAGCGGGGGCACAGATACGCAGTATTTT. It yields the protein CASSSGGTDTQYF.

The J gene is TRBJ2-3, the V gene TRBV2; 11 bases are shared with TRBD2. V lost 9 bases, J lost 2 bases, and 4 bases stayed unmatched. The CDR3 is 14 amino acids. In germline, CDR1 is SNHLY, CDR2 FYNNEI. The CDR3 nucleotides read TGTGCCAGTGCGGGACTAGCGGTCACAGATACGCAGTATTTT. As protein: CASAGLAVTDTQYF.

The chain carries TRBV5-1 and TRBJ2-1, with 13 bases matching TRBD2. The germline gives CDR1 SGHRS, CDR2 YFSETQ. V lost 3 bases, J lost 1 base, and 10 bases stayed unmatched. The CDR3 sequence is 19 residues long. The CDR3 region is CASSSAVLAGGLSYNEQFF. The CDR3 region has the DNA TGCGCCAGCAGCTCCGCCGTACTAGCGGGGGGGCTTTCCTACAATGAGCAGTTCTTC.

The J gene is TRBJ2-2, the V gene TRBV9; 10 bases are a match to TRBD2. The V gene end was trimmed by 0 bases and the J gene end by 7 bases; junction bases not matched to a gene: 12. Germline V gene lookup returns CDR1 SGDLS and CDR2 YYNGEE. The CDR3 length is 18 residues. For the CDR3, the DNA is TGTGCCAGCAGCGTAGGTGGAGCGAGCGGGGGGGCTGGCGGGGAGCTGTTTTTT. Protein: CASSVGGASGGAGGELFF.

The rearrangement joins TRBV6-1 to TRBJ2-5; TRBD2 aligns across 10 bases. The ends lost 2 bases at V and 1 base at J; junction bases unmatched: 10. Germline V gene sequence: CDR1 MNHNS, CDR2 SASEGT. This CDR3 comprises 18 residues. CDR3 in amino acids: CASSELASGGPLQETQYF. The CDR3 region has the DNA TGTGCCAGCAGTGAATTGGCTAGCGGGGGACCGCTCCAAGAGACCCAGTACTTC.

The rearrangement uses TRBV11-2 and TRBJ1-3; D gene unclear. Trimming removed 1 base from V and 8 bases from J, with 6 bases in between. The V gene's germline CDR1 is SGHAT and CDR2 FQNNGV. The CDR3 covers 12 residues. Written as DNA, the CDR3 is TGTGCCAGCAGCTTAGGGAGACACACCATATATTTT. Its translation: CASSLGRHTIYF. Using reference TRBV11-2 and TRBJ1-3 for the parts outside the CDR3, the full variable domain is EAGVAQSPRYKIIEKRQSVAFWCNPISGHATLYWYQQILGQGPKLLIQFQNNGVVDDSQLPKDRFSAERLKGVDSTLKIQPAKLEDSAVYLCASSLGRHTIYFGEGSWLTVV.

V and J are TRBV6-6 and TRBJ1-5, with D unresolved. V was shortened by 5 bases and J by 0 bases, with 8 bases between the two germline ends. This CDR3 spans 14 amino acids. Looked up from germline, CDR1 is MNHNY and CDR2 is SVGAGI (reference sequence). The CDR3 bases are TGTGCCAGCAGTAATACACCTAGCAATCAGCCCCAGCATTTT. Translated, it gives CASSNTPSNQPQHF.